Ten or more counts support the clone carrying this TCR beta chain. The length of the CDR3 is 13 residues. Trimming took 2 bases from V and 2 from J, leaving 9 bases between them. Germline CDR1 SQVTM, CDR2 ANQGSEA. The data derive from a study of T cells in Graves' hyperthyroidism and ophthalmopathy. Template material for amplifying TCR beta CDR3 regions consisted of RNA transcripts. A first-round RT-PCR of the TCR CDR3 used the HTBI primer set. In TCRdb, the multiplex PCR reads were re-called with MiXCR into one record per CDR3 protein. This table holds roughly 700,000 distinct CDR3 sequences, about 35% found once. Among the patients, aged 18 to 65, hyperthyroidism was newly diagnosed and had lasted under 2 months.

The genes are TRBV29-1 and TRBJ1-1, with D unresolved. This receptor was identified in a woman between 40 and 50 years old with Graves' hyperthyroidism. Material: blood. CDR3 sequence: CSVEMPENTEAFF. The CDR3 coding sequence is TGCAGCGTTGAAATGCCGGAAAACACTGAAGCTTTCTTT.